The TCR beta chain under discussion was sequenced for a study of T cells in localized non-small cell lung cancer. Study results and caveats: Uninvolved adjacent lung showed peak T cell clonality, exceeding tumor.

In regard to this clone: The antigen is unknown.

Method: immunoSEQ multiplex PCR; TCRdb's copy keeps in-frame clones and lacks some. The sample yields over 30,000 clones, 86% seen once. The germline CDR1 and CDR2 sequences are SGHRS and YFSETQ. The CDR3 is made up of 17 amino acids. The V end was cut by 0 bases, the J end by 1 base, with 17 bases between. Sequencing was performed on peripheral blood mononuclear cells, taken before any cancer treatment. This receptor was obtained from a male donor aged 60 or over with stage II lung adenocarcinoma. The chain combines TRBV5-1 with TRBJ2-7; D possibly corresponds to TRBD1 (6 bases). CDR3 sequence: CASSLGWGPRISYEQYF. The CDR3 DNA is TGCGCCAGCAGCTTGGGGTGGGGGCCCAGAATTTCCTACGAGCAGTACTTC. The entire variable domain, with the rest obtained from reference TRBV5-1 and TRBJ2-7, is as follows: KAGVTQTPRYLIKTRGQQVTLSCSPISGHRSVSWYQQTPGQGLQFLFEYFSETQRNKGNFPGRFSGRQFSNSRSEMNVSTLELGDSALYLCASSLGWGPRISYEQYFGPGTRLTVT.